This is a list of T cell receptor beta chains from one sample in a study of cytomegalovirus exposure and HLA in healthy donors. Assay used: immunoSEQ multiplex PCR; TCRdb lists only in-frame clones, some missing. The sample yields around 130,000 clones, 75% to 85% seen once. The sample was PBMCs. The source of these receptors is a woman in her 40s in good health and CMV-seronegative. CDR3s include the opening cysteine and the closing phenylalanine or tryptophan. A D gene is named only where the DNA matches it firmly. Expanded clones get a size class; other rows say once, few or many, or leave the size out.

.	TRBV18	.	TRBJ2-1	TGTGCCAGCTCGCCCAGACCGGGACTCTACAATGAGCAGTTCTTC	CASSPRPGLYNEQFF
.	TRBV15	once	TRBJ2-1	TGTGCCACCAGCAGAGATCGTGGGCCGTACAATGAGCAGTTCTTC	CATSRDRGPYNEQFF
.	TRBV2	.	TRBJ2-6	TGTGCCAGCAGTTTAGGACGGGAAGGGGCCAACGTCCTGACTTTC	CASSLGREGANVLTF
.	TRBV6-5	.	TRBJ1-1	TGTGCCAGCAGTTTAAACGGACAGATCTCGAACACTGAAGCTTTCTTT	CASSLNGQISNTEAFF
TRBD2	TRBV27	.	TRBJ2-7	TGTGCCAGCAAGTTAGGGACTAGCGGGAACTACGAGCAGTACTTC	CASKLGTSGNYEQYF
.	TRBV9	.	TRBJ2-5	TGTGCCAGCAGCGGGGGTGGGGGGGCGGAGACCCAGTACTTC	CASSGGGGAETQYF
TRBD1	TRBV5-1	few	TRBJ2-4	TGCGCCAGCAGCTTGGCCCAGGGGGCATGGATTCAGTACTTC	CASSLAQGAWIQYF
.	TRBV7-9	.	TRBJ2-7	TGTGCCAGCAGCTCGCGGGCCTCCTTCGACGAGCAGTACTTC	CASSSRASFDEQYF
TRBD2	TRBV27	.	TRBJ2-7	TGTGCCAGCAGTCCATCGGGACTAGCGGGAGCTTACGAGCAGTACTTC	CASSPSGLAGAYEQYF
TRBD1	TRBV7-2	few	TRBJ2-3	TGTGCCAGCAGCTTAGAGGGACAGACAGATACGCAGTATTTT	CASSLEGQTDTQYF
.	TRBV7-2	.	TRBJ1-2	TGTGCCAGCAGCTTAGCGGTACAGGGATATGGCTACACCTTC	CASSLAVQGYGYTF
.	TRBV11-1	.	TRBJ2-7	TGTGCCAGCAGCTTAGTTCCTAGCTCCTACGAGCAGTACTTC	CASSLVPSSYEQYF
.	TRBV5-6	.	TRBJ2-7	TGTGCCAGCAGCTTGGTTCAGGGGTCCTACGAGCAGTACTTC	CASSLVQGSYEQYF
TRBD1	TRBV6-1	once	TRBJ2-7	TGTGCCAGCAGCGGGACAGGGGTCTACGAGCAGTACTTC	CASSGTGVYEQYF
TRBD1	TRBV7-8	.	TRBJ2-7	TGTGCCAGCAGCTCCCTGGGGGGACAGGGTGTGTACGAGCAGTACTTC	CASSSLGGQGVYEQYF
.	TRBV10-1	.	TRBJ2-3	TGCGCCAACCAGACATCCACAGATACGCAGTATTTT	CANQTSTDTQYF
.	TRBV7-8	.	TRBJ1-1	TGTGCCAGCAGCCCGACTACCCGGGGTGGGAACACTGAAGCTTTCTTT	CASSPTTRGGNTEAFF
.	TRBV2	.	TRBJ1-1	TGTGCCAGCAGTGAACAGAAGAACACTGAAGCTTTCTTT	CASSEQKNTEAFF
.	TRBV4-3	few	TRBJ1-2	TGCGCCAGCAGCCCCTTCGCACTCAGGGAAAACTATGGCTACACCTTC	CASSPFALRENYGYTF
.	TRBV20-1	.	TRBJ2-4	TGCAGTGCTAGAGATCGGGGGATTCAGTACTTC	CSARDRGIQYF
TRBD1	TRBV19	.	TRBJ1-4	TGTGCCAGTAAACAGGGGCAGGAGAGGGAAAAACTGTTTTTT	CASKQGQEREKLFF
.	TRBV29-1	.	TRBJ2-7	TGCAGCGTTGAAATTAGGGCAGGGGATTCCTACGAGCAGTACTTC	CSVEIRAGDSYEQYF
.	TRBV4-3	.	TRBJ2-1	TGCGCCAGCAGCCGCCGCTGGCAGGGAGGAATCAATGAGCAGTTCTTC	CASSRRWQGGINEQFF
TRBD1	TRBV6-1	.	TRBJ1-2	TGTGCCAGCAGTCGACCGGGACAGGGCATTGATGGCTACACCTTC	CASSRPGQGIDGYTF
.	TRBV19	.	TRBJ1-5	TGTGCCAGTAGTATCGGACAGTATATCAGCAATCAGCCCCAGCATTTT	CASSIGQYISNQPQHF
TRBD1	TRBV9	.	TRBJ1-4	TGTGCCAGCAGCCCTGGGACAGCAACTAATGAAAAACTGTTTTTT	CASSPGTATNEKLFF
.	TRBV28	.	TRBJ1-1	TGTGCCAGCAGCCCCCCCGCGGTCGGGGCTTTCTTT	CASSPPAVGAFF
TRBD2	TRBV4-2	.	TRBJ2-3	TGTGCCAGCAGCCAGGAGGCCGGGACTATGCAGTATTTT	CASSQEAGTMQYF
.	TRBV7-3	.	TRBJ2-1	TGTGCCAGCAGCTTATTCGGACTCCAATACAATGAGCAGTTCTTC	CASSLFGLQYNEQFF
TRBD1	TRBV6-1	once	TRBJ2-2	TGTGCCAGCTCAGGGGGTAATCCCGGGGAGCTGTTTTTT	CASSGGNPGELFF
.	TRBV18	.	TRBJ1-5	TGTGCCAGCTCACCCACGAGGCTGAGCAATCAGCCCCAGCATTTT	CASSPTRLSNQPQHF
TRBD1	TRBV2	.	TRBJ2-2	TGTGCCAGCAGAGTACAGGGGCGGGTCACCGGGGAGCTGTTTTTT	CASRVQGRVTGELFF
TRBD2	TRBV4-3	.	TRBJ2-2	TGCGCCAGCAGCCCGCGGACTAGTGGGAACACCGGGGAGCTGTTTTTT	CASSPRTSGNTGELFF
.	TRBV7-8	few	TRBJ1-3	TGTGCCACCCAAGGGGGGAGGGGCACCATATATTTT	CATQGGRGTIYF
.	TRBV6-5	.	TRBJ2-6	TGTGCCAGTCACACCTCTGGGGCCAACGTCCTGACTTTC	CASHTSGANVLTF
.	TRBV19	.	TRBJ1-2	TGTGCCAGTAGTAGAGGCAAGAACTATGGCTACCCCTTC	CASSRGKNYGYPF
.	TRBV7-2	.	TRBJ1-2	TGTGCCAGCAGCTTAGCGAGGAGGAGAGGAAACTATGGCTACACCTTC	CASSLARRRGNYGYTF
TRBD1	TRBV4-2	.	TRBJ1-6	TGTGCCAGCAGCCATCCCCTGGGACCATCCCGGGACAGGGGACGTTCACCCCTCCACTTT	CASSHPLGPSRDRGRSPLHF
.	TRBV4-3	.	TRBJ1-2	TGCGCCAGCAGCCAAGATCGACAGGCAGCTAACTATGGCTACACCTTC	CASSQDRQAANYGYTF
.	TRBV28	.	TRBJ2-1	TGTGCCAGCAGTTCCGCGGGCTGGGGATTGTCCTACAATGAGCAGTTCTTC	CASSSAGWGLSYNEQFF
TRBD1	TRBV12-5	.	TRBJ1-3	TGTGCTAGTGGTTTCCCCACAGGGGACGCTGGAAACACCATATATTTT	CASGFPTGDAGNTIYF
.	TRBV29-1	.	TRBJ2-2	TGCAGCGTGGCGACAGGAGGGAACACCGGGGAGCTGTTTTTT	CSVATGGNTGELFF
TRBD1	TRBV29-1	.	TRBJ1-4	TGCAGCGTCGCCTGGCCGGGACAGGGCACTGAAAAACTGTTTTTT	CSVAWPGQGTEKLFF
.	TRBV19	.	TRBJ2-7	TGTGCCAGTAATCCCGGACAGTTTTCCTACGAGCAGTACTTC	CASNPGQFSYEQYF
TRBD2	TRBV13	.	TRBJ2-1	TGTGCCAGCAGCTTCGGCGGGGGGGCCTACAATGAGCAGTTCTTC	CASSFGGGAYNEQFF
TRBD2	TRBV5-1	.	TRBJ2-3	TGCGCCAGCAGCTCTGGGGCTAGCGGGGGGGCGCATACGCAGTATTTT	CASSSGASGGAHTQYF
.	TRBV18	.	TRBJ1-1	TGTGCCAGCTCACCACAGCGGGCAGGTGCGAACACTGAAGCTTTCTTT	CASSPQRAGANTEAFF
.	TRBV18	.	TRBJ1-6	TGTGCCAGCGGGGCGGCCTCGGATTCACCCCTCCACTTT	CASGAASDSPLHF
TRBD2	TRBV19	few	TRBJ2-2	TGTGCCAGTAGCCGCCGCGGGAGTTACACCGGGGAGCTGTTTTTT	CASSRRGSYTGELFF
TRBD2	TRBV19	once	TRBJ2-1	TGTGCCAGCCTATCCGCCGGGACTAGCGGTCTCCATGAGCAGTTCTTC	CASLSAGTSGLHEQFF